This TCR beta chain was recorded in a study of T cell responses to AZD1222 COVID-19 vaccine (TCRdb year 2021). In terms of the full investigation: AZD1222 recipients with second doses at about 4 weeks or about 12 weeks were pooled, because spike-specific TCR depth and breadth did not differ between schedules. TCR sequencing was performed for more than 230 trial participants, of whom approximately 200 were given two doses of AZD1222 and approximately 25 were given two doses of MenACWY control vaccine. Trial participants were enrolled by age into subgroups of 18-55, 56-69 and 70-plus years, and approximately 150, 30 and 60 TCR-sequenced participants, respectively, were included in these subgroups. Paper-wide results and their limitations: The vaccine-associated CD4 TCRs covered the entire spike protein, and the dominant responses fell in regions 160-218 and 743-854. Because no day 14 peak-response samples were available, the repertoires could be characterized only after the peak T cell response. Conclusions about previously exposed vaccinees are limited because only five or six AZD1222 recipients were SARS-CoV-2 seropositive at baseline. A significant rise in spike-specific TCR breadth and depth was observed after two AZD1222 doses relative to day 0 and relative to MenACWY recipients. Reportedly, almost half of the unique spike-specific TCRs recognized epitopes lying outside the regions that are mutated in the B.1.351 and B.1.1.7 variants. In the small 56-69-year group, the increase in depth fell short of significance, most likely because of low power. Participants were mostly white British and included more females than males, and it was suggested by the authors that clonal diversity may have been underestimated.

According to the study, the label for this sample's time point signals: baseline before first vaccination. Samples from vaccinated people were obtained from the UK trials COV001 and COV002, which included a single-blind randomized controlled phase 2/3 trial of AZD1222 (ChAdOx1 nCoV-19) in healthy adults. For TCRbeta chain sequencing, PBMC samples from trial participants were taken at day 0 and at day 28 after the second dose. The CDR3 regions of human TCRbeta chains were analyzed by immunosequencing. The study's processing was this. Repertoire TCRs were checked for matches against a reference library of SARS-CoV-2-specific TCRs that had been generated using the MIRA antigen-specificity platform. Breadth meant the fraction of unique TCRs that were SARS-CoV-2-associated, whereas depth meant the fraction of total T cells that were SARS-CoV-2-associated. Using the MIRA data, each spike-specific TCR was assigned both to the spike region to which the TCR was reactive and to a CD4 or CD8 class. Log10-transformed breadth and depth values were compared by one-way ANOVA with Sidak's multiple comparisons tests. The table comes from immuneACCESS by way of TCRdb, which keeps in-frame sequences with V and J called. Part of the clones is missing from these tables; in studies checked, under half for an unresolved V gene and the rest for unknown reasons. The V and J calls and clone size are taken from that table; D and trimming were inferred from the DNA. The sample yields 150,000 to 200,000 clones; 94% were counted once. The ten largest clones represent approximately 0.6% of the sample.

CDR3 length: 13 amino acids, cysteine to phenylalanine. Here the CDR3 DNA is all that survives: 39 bases in frame from base 1. The V end loses 1 base and the J end loses 3 bases, and a stretch of 1 base separates them. CDR1 and CDR2, per the germline V gene, are SNHLY and FYNNEI. As for this clone: Its antigen is currently not known. No much larger clone exists at a distance of one base, and base qualities are not known.

The sequencing used peripheral blood, collected on day 0 of AZD1222 vaccination. This TCR was recovered from an adult in good health. The chain couples TRBV2 to TRBJ2-6; no D segment can be confidently identified. CDR3 reads: CASSEGGANVLTF. The DNA sequence follows: TGTGCCAGCAGTGAAGGTGGGGCCAACGTCCTGACTTTC.